Sequencing of this T cell receptor beta chain was carried out in a study of T cells in Graves' hyperthyroidism and ophthalmopathy. Study summary: Before treatment of any kind, peripheral blood was taken at initial diagnosis.

Points from the study as a whole: Progression to ophthalmopathy was predicted a median of roughly 6.6 months early.

As concerns this clonotype: The antigen remains unidentified.

V lost 5 bases to trimming and J lost 0 bases, with 12 bases between them. Germline-derived CDR1 and CDR2 are SQVTM and ANQGSEA. CDR3 length: 14 amino acids. Patients were excluded because of uncontrolled infection, other autoimmune disease, pregnancy or lactation. Regions amplified from RNA transcripts were the TCR beta CDR3 regions. During a first-round RT-PCR of the TCR CDR3, the HTBI primer set was used. A single record per CDR3 protein comes from TCRdb applying MiXCR to the multiplex PCR reads. Of around 250,000 distinct CDR3 sequences listed, roughly 14% were seen once; the top ten hold less than 15%.

The chain carries TRBV29-1 and TRBJ2-3, with D possibly TRBD2 on 5 matching bases. This receptor was identified in a woman aged 40 to 55 with Graves' hyperthyroidism that later progressed to Graves' ophthalmopathy. The sequenced material came from blood. The DNA for the CDR3 is TGCAGCGTTCGGTTGGGAGCTAGCACAGATACGCAGTATTTT. This codes for CSVRLGASTDTQYF.